The T cell receptor (beta chain) described here comes from a study of T cell responses to AZD1222 COVID-19 vaccine. TCRdb keeps only in-frame clones here, not all; method: immunoSEQ multiplex PCR. The sample shows roughly 100,000 clones, roughly 89% of them seen only once. V was pared by 8 bases and J by 0 bases, with 23 bases between. In germline, CDR1 is MNHEY, CDR2 SMNVEV (reference sequence). CDR3 size: 18 residues. Specimen: peripheral blood, collected 28 days after the second AZD1222 dose. The chain employs TRBV27 and TRBJ1-5; D may be TRBD1 (6 bases). The source is an adult who received the AZD1222 COVID-19 vaccine. The CDR3 DNA follows: TGTGCCAGCCTTCCCTCCTTGGGGGCAGATGATAGCAATCAGCCCCAGCATTTT. It translates to CASLPSLGADDSNQPQHF.